This T cell receptor (beta chain) was identified in a study of beta chain features in type 1 diabetes. Study background: All samples yielded 100 million to 140 million examined sorted cells. Study results and caveats: There were fewer insertions and more deletions at the VDJ junctions of type 1 diabetes patients.

V shed 0 bases and J shed 5 bases, with 10 bases lying between them. The CDR3 consists of 14 residues. Per germline, CDR1 SGHTA and CDR2 FQGNSA. Investigators reverse transcribed all isolated RNA, so they sequenced expressed TCRB transcripts. TCRdb keeps only in-frame clones here, not all; method: immunoSEQ multiplex PCR. The sample carries fewer than 550,000 clones, 9.5% to 12% recorded once. This clone came up a few times. As yet, its antigen is unknown. In total, each donor contributed a single heparinised blood draw that averaged around 0.12 L. The genes are TRBV7-2 and TRBJ2-5; D uncertain. This TCR derives from a woman aged 18-30 years in good health. Sequencing input: naive CD4+ T cells from blood. CDR3 in DNA: TGTGCCAGCAGCTTAGCGGGCCATGGGGAGACCCAGTACTTC. It translates to CASSLAGHGETQYF.